These T cell receptor beta chains were read from a single sample in a study of PD-L1 blockade in urothelial cancer. The protocol was immunoSEQ multiplex PCR, while the TCRdb copy is restricted to in-frame clones and leaves out a portion. The repertoire includes approximately 110,000 clones, about 85% of them detected once, and about 2.2% sits in the top ten. The sequenced sample was PBMCs, obtained around atezolizumab (anti-PD-L1) treatment. The receptors were sampled from a man between 50 and 59 years old with urothelial cancer. The CDR3 runs from the conserved cysteine through the conserved F or W. D genes are given only for firm matches. A row's size may be missing; if present it is once, few, many or a size class.

j_gene: TRBJ1-2
v_gene: TRBV19
abundance: NA
d_gene: NA
CDR3aa: CASQLGRGFNYGYTF
CDR3nt: TGTGCCAGTCAGCTTGGCAGGGGCTTCAACTATGGCTACACCTTC

j_gene: TRBJ2-1
v_gene: TRBV7-3
abundance: NA
d_gene: TRBD2
CDR3aa: CASSLGGVNEQFF
CDR3nt: TGTGCCAGCAGCTTAGGGGGGGTGAATGAGCAGTTCTTC

j_gene: TRBJ2-5
v_gene: TRBV7-9
abundance: NA
d_gene: TRBD2
CDR3aa: CASSTGREVETQYF
CDR3nt: TGTGCCAGCAGTACTGGACGGGAGGTGGAGACCCAGTACTTC

j_gene: TRBJ1-3
v_gene: TRBV23-1
abundance: NA
d_gene: TRBD1
CDR3aa: CASSHADREGNTIYF
CDR3nt: TGCGCCAGCAGTCACGCGGACAGGGAGGGAAACACCATATATTTT

j_gene: TRBJ1-6
v_gene: TRBV9
abundance: NA
d_gene: NA
CDR3aa: CASSAGETYNSPLHF
CDR3nt: TGTGCCAGCAGCGCCGGGGAAACATATAATTCACCCCTCCACTTT

j_gene: TRBJ1-5
v_gene: TRBV6-4
abundance: NA
d_gene: NA
CDR3aa: CASSQQANQPQHF
CDR3nt: TGTGCCAGCAGTCAACAGGCTAATCAGCCCCAGCATTTT

j_gene: TRBJ2-2
v_gene: TRBV28
abundance: once
d_gene: TRBD1
CDR3aa: CASSFRGRGLNGGELFF
CDR3nt: TGTGCCAGCAGTTTTAGGGGAAGGGGGCTGAATGGCGGGGAGCTGTTTTTT

j_gene: TRBJ2-7
v_gene: TRBV2
abundance: NA
d_gene: TRBD1
CDR3aa: CASRLGQGLNEQYF
CDR3nt: TGTGCCAGCCGCCTTGGACAGGGTCTTAACGAGCAGTACTTC

j_gene: TRBJ1-6
v_gene: TRBV7-9
abundance: NA
d_gene: NA
CDR3aa: CASSLERARNSPLHF
CDR3nt: TGTGCCAGCAGCTTAGAGAGGGCTAGGAATTCACCCCTCCACTTT

j_gene: TRBJ2-1
v_gene: TRBV7-6
abundance: NA
d_gene: TRBD2
CDR3aa: CASSLVASGMDNEQFF
CDR3nt: TGTGCCAGCAGCTTAGTTGCTAGCGGGATGGACAATGAGCAGTTCTTC

j_gene: TRBJ1-5
v_gene: TRBV30
abundance: NA
d_gene: NA
CDR3aa: CAWNRGAGQPQHF
CDR3nt: TGTGCCTGGAATCGGGGGGCGGGTCAGCCCCAGCATTTT

j_gene: TRBJ1-2
v_gene: TRBV30
abundance: NA
d_gene: TRBD1
CDR3aa: CAWSVKGASYGYTF
CDR3nt: TGTGCCTGGAGTGTAAAGGGGGCAAGCTATGGCTACACCTTC

j_gene: TRBJ2-7
v_gene: TRBV28
abundance: NA
d_gene: NA
CDR3aa: CASSFSLLVYEQYF
CDR3nt: TGTGCCAGCAGTTTCTCACTGTTAGTCTACGAGCAGTACTTC

j_gene: TRBJ1-6
v_gene: TRBV27
abundance: NA
d_gene: TRBD1
CDR3aa: CASSLWGTGGTSPLHF
CDR3nt: TGTGCCAGCAGTTTATGGGGAACAGGGGGTACTTCACCCCTCCACTTT

j_gene: TRBJ2-1
v_gene: TRBV7-3
abundance: NA
d_gene: NA
CDR3aa: CASSHLGGIAEQFF
CDR3nt: TGTGCCAGCAGCCACCTTGGGGGGATTGCTGAGCAGTTCTTC

j_gene: TRBJ1-5
v_gene: TRBV19
abundance: NA
d_gene: NA
CDR3aa: CASSSYGQTPTYSNQPQHF
CDR3nt: TGTGCCAGTAGCTCTTACGGACAGACACCTACCTATAGCAATCAGCCCCAGCATTTT

j_gene: TRBJ1-5
v_gene: TRBV7-2
abundance: NA
d_gene: NA
CDR3aa: CASSLGMSNSQPQHF
CDR3nt: TGTGCCAGCAGCTTAGGAATGTCTAACTCACAGCCCCAGCATTTT

j_gene: TRBJ2-3
v_gene: TRBV28
abundance: NA
d_gene: TRBD2
CDR3aa: CASVGLAGADTQYF
CDR3nt: TGTGCCAGCGTAGGTCTAGCGGGAGCAGATACGCAGTATTTT

j_gene: TRBJ2-1
v_gene: TRBV19
abundance: NA
d_gene: TRBD2
CDR3aa: CASIPRASGYNEQFF
CDR3nt: TGTGCCAGTATCCCACGAGCTAGCGGCTACAATGAGCAGTTCTTC

j_gene: TRBJ1-5
v_gene: TRBV18
abundance: NA
d_gene: NA
CDR3aa: CASSPREGSSNQPQHF
CDR3nt: TGTGCCAGCTCACCACGAGAGGGTTCTAGCAATCAGCCCCAGCATTTT

j_gene: TRBJ2-7
v_gene: TRBV28
abundance: NA
d_gene: NA
CDR3aa: CASTKGGAAYEQYF
CDR3nt: TGTGCCAGCACCAAAGGGGGGGCCGCCTACGAGCAGTACTTC

j_gene: TRBJ2-6
v_gene: TRBV5-1
abundance: NA
d_gene: NA
CDR3aa: CASSLVGGLGANVLTF
CDR3nt: TGCGCCAGCAGCTTGGTAGGGGGTCTGGGGGCCAACGTCCTGACTTTC